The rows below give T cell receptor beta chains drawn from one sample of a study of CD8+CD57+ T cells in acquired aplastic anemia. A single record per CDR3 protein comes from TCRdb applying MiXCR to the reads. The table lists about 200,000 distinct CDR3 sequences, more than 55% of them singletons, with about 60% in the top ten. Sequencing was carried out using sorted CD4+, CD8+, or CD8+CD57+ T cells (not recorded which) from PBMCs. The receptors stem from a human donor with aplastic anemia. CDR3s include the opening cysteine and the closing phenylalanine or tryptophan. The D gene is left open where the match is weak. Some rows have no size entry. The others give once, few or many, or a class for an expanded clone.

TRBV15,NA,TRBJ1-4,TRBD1,CATSKQTGGSEKLFF,TGTGCCACCAGCAAACAGACAGGGGGCTCTGAAAAACTGTTTTTT
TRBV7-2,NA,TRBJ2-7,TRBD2,CASSAPPGLAGGPRAYEQYF,TGTGCCAGCAGCGCACCACCGGGACTAGCGGGAGGGCCGAGGGCCTACGAGCAGTACTTC
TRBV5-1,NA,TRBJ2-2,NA,CASSLVGSDTGELFF,TGCGCCAGCAGCTTGGTCGGGAGCGACACCGGGGAGCTGTTTTTT
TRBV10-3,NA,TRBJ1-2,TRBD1,CASRPTGWENGYTF,TGTGCCAGCAGGCCGACAGGGTGGGAGAATGGCTACACCTTC
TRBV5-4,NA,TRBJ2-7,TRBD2,CASSLTSGRSHEQYF,TGTGCCAGCAGCTTGACTAGCGGGAGAAGCCACGAGCAGTACTTC
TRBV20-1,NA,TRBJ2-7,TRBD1,CSALTGTGMYEQYF,TGCAGTGCTCTTACCGGGACAGGGATGTACGAGCAGTACTTC
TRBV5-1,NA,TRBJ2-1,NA,CASSLAGLSGQQFF,TGCGCCAGCAGCTTGGCCGGTCTCTCGGGTCAGCAGTTCTTC
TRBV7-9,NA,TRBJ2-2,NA,CASSLGELFF,TGTGCCAGCAGTCTCGGGGAGCTGTTTTTT
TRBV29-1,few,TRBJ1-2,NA,CSVKRLAVANYGYTF,TGCAGCGTTAAAAGGCTGGCAGTAGCTAACTATGGCTACACCTTC
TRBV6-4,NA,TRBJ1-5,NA,CASSDRGRRDQPQHF,TGTGCCAGCAGCGACCGGGGGCGAAGGGATCAGCCCCAGCATTTT
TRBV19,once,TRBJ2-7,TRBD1,CASSIAGGQGDEQYF,TGTGCCAGTAGTATAGCGGGCGGACAGGGGGACGAGCAGTACTTC
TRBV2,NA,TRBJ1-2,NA,CASIRGGYGYTF,TGTGCCAGCATAAGGGGGGGATATGGCTACACCTTC
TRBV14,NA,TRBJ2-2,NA,CASSDWTSDTGELFF,TGCGCCAGCAGTGATTGGACTTCTGACACCGGGGAGCTGTTTTTT
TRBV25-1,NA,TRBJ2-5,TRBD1,CASSWDSYQETQYF,TGTGCCAGCAGTTGGGACAGTTACCAAGAGACCCAGTACTTC
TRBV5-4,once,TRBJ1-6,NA,CASSLGLRVSGSPLHF,TGTGCCAGCAGCCTAGGACTAAGGGTCTCCGGGTCACCCCTCCACTTT
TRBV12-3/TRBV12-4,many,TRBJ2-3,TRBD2,CASSLGRGFSTDTQYF,TGTGCCAGCAGTTTAGGGCGGGGGTTTAGCACAGATACGCAGTATTTT
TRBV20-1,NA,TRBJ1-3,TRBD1,CSAFGTGTGNTIYF,TGCAGTGCTTTCGGGACAGGGACTGGAAACACCATATATTTT
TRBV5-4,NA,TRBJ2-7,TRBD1,CASSQTTGVKYEQYF,TGCGCCAGCAGCCAAACGACAGGGGTGAAGTACGAGCAGTACTTC
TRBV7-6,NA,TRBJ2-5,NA,CASSLRTVQETQYF,TGTGCCAGCAGCTTAAGGACAGTCCAAGAGACCCAGTACTTC
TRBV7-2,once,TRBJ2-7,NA,CASSLERWEQYF,TGTGCCAGCAGCTTAGAGAGGTGGGAGCAGTACTTC
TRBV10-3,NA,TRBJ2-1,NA,CASRGGYNEQFF,TGTGCCTCCAGAGGGGGGTACAATGAGCAGTTCTTC
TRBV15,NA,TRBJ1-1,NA,CATSRVRGGTEAFF,TGTGCCACCAGCAGAGTACGGGGAGGAACTGAAGCTTTCTTT
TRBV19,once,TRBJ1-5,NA,CASRSAVGKGNQPQHF,TGTGCCAGTAGATCCGCCGTGGGTAAGGGCAATCAGCCCCAGCATTTT
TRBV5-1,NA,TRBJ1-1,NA,CASSREDYTDTEAFF,TGCGCCAGCAGTAGAGAAGACTATACGGACACTGAAGCTTTCTTT
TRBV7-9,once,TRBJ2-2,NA,CASSPLTYRDTGELFF,TGTGCCAGCAGCCCCCTTACCTACAGGGACACCGGGGAGCTGTTTTTT
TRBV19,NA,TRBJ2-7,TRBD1,CASSHGSRTGTYEQYF,TGTGCCAGTTCCCATGGGTCGAGGACAGGCACCTACGAGCAGTACTTC
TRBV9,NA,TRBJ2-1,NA,CASSGTAGGDEQFF,TGTGCCAGCAGCGGGACGGCTGGGGGCGATGAGCAGTTCTTC
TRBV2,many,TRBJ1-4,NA,CASILGFNEKLFF,TGTGCCAGCATTTTAGGCTTTAATGAAAAACTGTTTTTT
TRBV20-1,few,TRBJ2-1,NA,CSARDLKQNNEQFF,TGCAGTGCTAGAGACTTAAAACAAAACAATGAGCAGTTCTTC